The following is a T cell receptor (beta chain) sequence with its context. This clone was seen once. The target of this receptor is not known. No base quality values were provided; no much bigger clone lies one nucleotide off. Whole blood was collected in K2EDTA tubes by collaborating institutions according to the institutions' own protocols. For TCRbeta analysis, collaborator samples were shipped as frozen whole blood, as isolated PBMCs, or as DNA extracted from either sample type. TCRbeta CDR3 regions were amplified from genomic DNA using the immunoSEQ Assay, a bias-controlled multiplex PCR. The source study handled its data this way. Within the assay, amplification of reference gene primers was used to estimate how many nucleated cells each sample contained. Sequence reads were collapsed and filtered to measure the absolute abundance of every unique TCRbeta CDR3 rearrangement. For each sample, productive Simpson clonality was calculated as the square root of Simpson's diversity index over productive rearrangements. Entries here come from immuneACCESS through TCRdb and include only in-frame sequences with V and J called. Some clones fail to appear in such tables; in the studies checked, an unresolved V gene covers under half of the shortfall, and the cause of the remainder is unknown. The D gene and trimming were derived from the DNA, and the V and J assignments and clone size from that table. The table for this sample lists 150,000 to 180,000 clones; roughly nine tenths of them were counted only once. Of the sample, about 0.55% falls within the top ten clones.

The data were obtained in a study of blood T cell repertoires in COVID-19 (TCRdb year 2020). For the wider study: Samples from collaborators originated in the United States, Italy and Spain and spanned both the acute and convalescent phases of COVID-19. Subjects who had been exposed to COVID-19, were actively infected with it, or had recovered from it provided the deeply sampled blood TCRbeta repertoires that made up the dataset. A freely available public database, intended as a resource for researchers studying the immune response to SARS-CoV-2, is where the repertoires were released. The sample metadata nearly always contained a de-identified subject ID, COVID-19 status, age in years and sex. HLA class I and class II types, where available, came from metadata supplied by the sample provider rather than from assay-based typing. The material from the prospective study consisted of cDNA or gDNA derived from T cells, B-cell-depleted T cells, or PBMCs. The samples were drawn from the first 160 participants of the ongoing ImmuneRACE study and from 1,254 subjects provided by 6 global collaborators. Results and caveats for the whole study, not just this receptor: The quantity of clinical and demographic metadata differed by source and by participant and was supplied without curation.

CDR1 SGDLS and CDR2 YYNGEE are derived from the germline V gene. At the junction V is shortened by 0 bases and J by 8 bases, with 9 bases in between. Its CDR3 holds 13 amino acids, cysteine through phenylalanine. Only CDR3 DNA remains: 39 bases, in frame from the first base. This TCR derives from a man aged 45-60 years with acute or convalescent COVID-19. The chain is assembled from TRBV9 and TRBJ2-1; no D segment can be confidently identified. The sample comprised peripheral blood. This receptor has the CDR3 CASSVVSSDEQFF. The nucleotides read TGTGCCAGCAGCGTAGTGTCCTCCGATGAGCAGTTCTTC.